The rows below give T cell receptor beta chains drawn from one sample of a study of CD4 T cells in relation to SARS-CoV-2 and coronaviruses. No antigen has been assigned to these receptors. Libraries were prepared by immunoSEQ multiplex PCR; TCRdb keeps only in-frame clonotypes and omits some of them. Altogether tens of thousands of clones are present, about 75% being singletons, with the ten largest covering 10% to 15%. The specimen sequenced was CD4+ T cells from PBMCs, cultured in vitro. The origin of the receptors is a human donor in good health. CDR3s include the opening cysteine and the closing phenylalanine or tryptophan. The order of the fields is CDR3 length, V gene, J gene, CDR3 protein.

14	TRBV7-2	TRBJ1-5	CASSPTPGNQPQHF
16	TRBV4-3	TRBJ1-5	CASSQEYAAWVEPQHF
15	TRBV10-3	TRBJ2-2	CAISGTQKATGELFF
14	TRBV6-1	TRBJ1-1	CASSEAPSGLRAFF
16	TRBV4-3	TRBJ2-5	CASSLLAGGPGETQYF
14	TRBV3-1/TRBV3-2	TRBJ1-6	CASSPGINNSPLHF
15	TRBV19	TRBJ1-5	CASSISAGGRQPQHF
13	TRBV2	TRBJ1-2	CASREGNNYGYTF
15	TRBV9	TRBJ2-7	CASSVGGGGAYEQYF
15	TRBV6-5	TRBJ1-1	CASSLGQGANTEAFF